The 15 T cell receptor beta chains below were found in one sample sequenced in a study of cytomegalovirus exposure and HLA in healthy donors. PCR involved 60 Vbeta and 13 Jbeta primers. Profiled with immunoSEQ multiplex PCR; TCRdb holds only in-frame clones, not every one. The table lists about 140,000 clones, with about 2.2% in the top ten. The specimen was PBMCs. The receptors shown here come from a woman aged 18-29 years in good health and CMV-seronegative.

V and J are TRBV10-3 and TRBJ1-2; D not certain. CDR3 length: 15 residues. CDR1 is ENHRY and CDR2 is SYGVKD in the germline V gene. Trimming removed 0 bases from V and 6 bases from J, with 14 bases in between. CDR3 nucleotides: TGTGCCATCAGTGAGTCTGGTGACCCCGGGGATGGCTACACCTTC. This encodes CAISESGDPGDGYTF.

The J gene is TRBJ2-2, the V gene TRBV7-3; 10 nucleotides line up with TRBD2. The CDR3 consists of 18 residues. Germline V gene data show CDR1 as SGHTA and CDR2 as FQGTGA. V lost 0 bases to trimming and J lost 4 bases; unmatched junction nucleotides: 8. The CDR3 region is CASSLTAPLAGATGELFF. CDR3 DNA: TGTGCCAGCAGCTTAACGGCCCCTCTAGCGGGAGCCACCGGGGAGCTGTTTTTT.

The V gene is TRBV19, the J gene TRBJ1-5; D is ambiguous. The germline V and J ends were trimmed by 3 bases and 0 bases, with 9 bases remaining between them. CDR3 length equals 15 residues. Germline-derived CDR1 and CDR2 are LNHDA and SQIVND (reference sequence). CDR3 DNA sequence: TGTGCCAGTAGTATCGCGAGTTATAGCAATCAGCCCCAGCATTTT. The encoded protein is CASSIASYSNQPQHF. Combining the CDR3 with reference TRBV19 and TRBJ1-5 gives the whole variable domain DGGITQSPKYLFRKEGQNVTLSCEQNLNHDAMYWYRQDPGQGLRLIYYSQIVNDFQKGDIAEGYSVSREKKESFPLTVTSAQKNPTAFYLCASSIASYSNQPQHFGDGTRLSIL.

The V and J genes are TRBV6-1 and TRBJ1-2; 8 bases match TRBD1. The J segment lost 2 bases and the V segment lost 6 bases, leaving 8 bases of the junction unmatched. This CDR3 region has 15 residues. Germline values: CDR1 MNHNS, CDR2 SASEGT. CDR3 DNA sequence: TGTGCCAGCAGACAAAGGGGGGACAGGAACTATGGCTACACCTTC. Encoded protein: CASRQRGDRNYGYTF.

The chain combines TRBV19 with TRBJ2-1; 9 nucleotides align to TRBD2. The CDR3 is 15 residues long. V shed 7 bases and J 3 bases; nucleotides not matched to a gene: 7. Germline CDR1 reads LNHDA; CDR2 reads SQIVND (reference sequence). The CDR3 reads CASTIAGEGYNEQFF. The CDR3 bases are TGTGCCAGTACCATAGCGGGAGAGGGCTACAATGAGCAGTTCTTC. The whole variable domain, remainder taken from reference TRBV19 and TRBJ2-1, is DGGITQSPKYLFRKEGQNVTLSCEQNLNHDAMYWYRQDPGQGLRLIYYSQIVNDFQKGDIAEGYSVSREKKESFPLTVTSAQKNPTAFYLCASTIAGEGYNEQFFGPGTRLTVL.

The chain couples TRBV11-2 to TRBJ2-1; 10 bases fit TRBD1. The CDR3 loop spans 16 amino acids. The germline gives CDR1 SGHAT, CDR2 FQNNGV. The V segment lost 5 bases and the J segment 3 bases; nucleotides outside the gene matches: 7. For the CDR3, the DNA is TGTGCCAGCAGCGGCCGGACAGGGGGAGGCTACAATGAGCAGTTCTTC. Amino acids: CASSGRTGGGYNEQFF.

The V call is TRBV6-1, the J call TRBJ2-1, with 7 bases matching TRBD2. J gave up 6 bases and V 3 bases, and 5 bases lay outside the gene matches. There are 14 residues in the CDR3. Germline V gene data show CDR1 as MNHNS and CDR2 as SASEGT. CDR3 protein: CASSEGGSRNEQFF. The DNA of the CDR3 is TGTGCCAGCAGTGAGGGCGGGAGTCGCAATGAGCAGTTCTTC.

The rearrangement links TRBV11-2 to TRBJ2-1; TRBD2 agrees at 8 bases. V shed 0 bases and J 9 bases; nucleotides not matched to a gene: 4. Germline V gene sequence: CDR1 SGHAT, CDR2 FQNNGV. The CDR3 consists of 14 residues. DNA of the CDR3: TGTGCCAGCAGCTTAGACGGGACTAGTGTTGAGCAGTTCTTC. Translated, it gives CASSLDGTSVEQFF.

This sequence joins TRBV11-2 and TRBJ2-3, with D unclear. V was cut by 0 bases and J by 5 bases, with 6 bases left in between. The CDR3 loop spans 13 amino acids. CDR1 is SGHAT, CDR2 FQNNGV, per germline. The CDR3 spells CASSLDPGDTQYF. In nucleotides, the CDR3 is TGTGCCAGCAGCTTAGATCCAGGAGATACGCAGTATTTT. Looking up the rest from reference TRBV11-2 and TRBJ2-3 gives the full variable domain: EAGVAQSPRYKIIEKRQSVAFWCNPISGHATLYWYQQILGQGPKLLIQFQNNGVVDDSQLPKDRFSAERLKGVDSTLKIQPAKLEDSAVYLCASSLDPGDTQYFGPGTRLTVL.

This chain links TRBV10-3 with TRBJ2-5; D not resolved. Germline V lookup: CDR1 ENHRY, CDR2 SYGVKD. This CDR3 is 12 amino acids long. Trimming shortened V by 2 bases and J by 6 bases, and 7 bases separated the two germline ends. The CDR3 DNA follows: TGTGCCATCAGTGAGACATTAAAGACCCAGTACTTC. The encoded protein is CAISETLKTQYF.

The chain has TRBV4-3 and TRBJ2-1; 8 bases fit TRBD2. This CDR3 spans 15 amino acids. The V gene's germline CDR1 is LGHNA and CDR2 YSLEER. J lost 4 bases, V lost 1 base, and 3 bases had no gene match. This CDR3 reads CASSQGVAGYNEQFF. Here the CDR3 DNA reads TGCGCCAGCAGCCAAGGCGTAGCGGGGTACAATGAGCAGTTCTTC.

The V and J genes are TRBV6-5 and TRBJ2-7; 7 positions match TRBD1. With V trimmed by 8 bases and J by 3 bases, 7 bases remained unmatched. There are 13 residues in the CDR3. Germline V CDR1 and CDR2: MNHEY, SVGAGI. The DNA for the CDR3 is TGTGCCAGCGGGTCCGGGACAGACTACGAGCAGTACTTC. Translation gives CASGSGTDYEQYF.

The rearrangement links TRBV29-1 to TRBJ2-4; 9 bases agree with TRBD2. Per the germline V gene, CDR1 is SQVTM and CDR2 is ANQGSEA. After removal of 6 bases from V and 11 bases from J, the junction contained 14 bases not matched to a gene. CDR3 length: 14 residues. The CDR3 reads CSVAPTGTSFVQYF. In DNA form, the CDR3 reads TGCAGCGTCGCTCCCACCGGGACTAGCTTCGTTCAGTACTTC.

This chain links TRBV19 with TRBJ1-2; unclear D gene. Germline CDR1 LNHDA, CDR2 SQIVND (reference sequence). This CDR3 region has 13 residues. The V gene lost 5 bases and the J gene lost 2 bases, with 9 bases spanning the gap. The chain's CDR3 is CASSARLNYGYTF. CDR3 sequence (DNA): TGTGCCAGTAGTGCCCGACTAAACTATGGCTACACCTTC.

The genes are TRBV6-1 and TRBJ2-5; tentative D call: TRBD1 (5 bases). Germline loops: CDR1 MNHNS, CDR2 SASEGT. Trimming removed 2 bases at V and 2 bases at J, with 6 bases between. The CDR3 is made up of 13 amino acids. The DNA of the CDR3 is TGTGCCAGCAGTGAAAGGGGACAAGAGACCCAGTACTTC. Its translation: CASSERGQETQYF.